The present TCR beta chain was sequenced within a study of T cells in tuberculosis. After thawing and overnight rest, PBMC were stained with GMM-loaded CD1B tetramer, viability dye and anti-CD3 for sorting. C32 glucose monomycolate from Rhodococcus equi was loaded onto the CD1B tetramers. From each donor, some 96,000 tetramer-negative cells were sorted. The V gene's germline CDR1 is MGHRA and CDR2 YSYEKL. Deletions cut 1 base from V and 0 bases from J, with 13 bases between. CDR3 size: 16 residues. Sequencing of TCR-alpha and TCR-beta chains was unpaired. Sequencing was performed with immunoSEQ multiplex PCR; in TCRdb, only in-frame clones are kept and a portion is missing. The repertoire holds around 50,000 clones, with 88% as singletons. Study-level results: The stringent gate may have excluded weak CD1B-GMM tetramer binders.

This receptor was obtained from an adult woman with latent tuberculosis. Sequenced material: CD1b-GMM tetramer-negative cells sorted from PBMCs. The chain recombines TRBV4-1 with TRBJ2-7; a possible D gene is TRBD2 (6 bases). CDR3 in amino acids: CASSQVPAGSSYEQYF. DNA of the CDR3: TGCGCCAGCAGCCAAGTACCGGCGGGGAGCTCCTACGAGCAGTACTTC.